Listed below are T cell receptor beta chains from one sample, sequenced in a study of PD-1 blockade in classical Hodgkin lymphoma. The table came from immunoSEQ multiplex PCR; TCRdb's copy has only in-frame clones and leaves some out. The sample carries around 13,000 clones, over 80% recorded once. Sequences were derived from peripheral blood mononuclear cells (PBMCs), sampled at baseline. These receptors all come from a human donor with classical Hodgkin lymphoma. Both conserved end residues are part of each CDR3. The D gene is left open where the match is weak. The size field is filled for only some rows; it gives once, few, many or a size class.

V	D	size	J	DNA	CDR3
TRBV2	TRBD2	.	TRBJ2-5	TGTGCCAGCAGGAGAGACCTAGCGGGGGGGCGGGAGACCCAGTACTTC	CASRRDLAGGRETQYF
TRBV4-1	TRBD1	.	TRBJ1-5	TGCGCCAGCAGCCAAGATGGAGAGCAGGGGGGCAATCAGCCCCAGCATTTT	CASSQDGEQGGNQPQHF
TRBV15	.	.	TRBJ2-5	TGTGCCACCAGCAGGAACAACGGGGAGACCCAGTACTTC	CATSRNNGETQYF
TRBV5-1	.	.	TRBJ1-2	TGCGCCAGCACCCTGTCGGCGACTGGCGGGTATGGCTACACCTTC	CASTLSATGGYGYTF
TRBV6-1	TRBD2	once	TRBJ2-3	TGTGCCAGCAGTGAAGACACCGGGGGGAGGACAGATACGCAGTATTTT	CASSEDTGGRTDTQYF
TRBV7-9	TRBD1	once	TRBJ2-7	TGTGCCAGCAGCCGGACAGGGGTCCCCTACGAGCAGTACTTC	CASSRTGVPYEQYF
TRBV27	.	.	TRBJ2-5	TGTGCCATCCCGTGGGGGGCCCAAGAGACCCAGTACTTC	CAIPWGAQETQYF
TRBV7-2	.	.	TRBJ2-7	TGTGCCAGCAGCTTACAGACAAGCTACGAGCAGTACTTC	CASSLQTSYEQYF
TRBV2	.	.	TRBJ2-2	TGTGCCAGCAGTGAAATAGTTGGAACCGGGGAGCTGTTTTTT	CASSEIVGTGELFF
TRBV7-9	.	.	TRBJ1-1	TGTGCCAGCAGAGCGGGACACGGGGACACTGAAGCTTTCTTT	CASRAGHGDTEAFF
TRBV5-4	.	.	TRBJ2-7	TGTGCCAGCAGCTTGGACTCGAGTGGGCTTGGTGGGGCCTACGAGCAGTACTTC	CASSLDSSGLGGAYEQYF
TRBV6-5	TRBD1	.	TRBJ1-1	TGTGCCAGCAGTAGGGACAGCGACTATAACACTGAAGCTTTCTTT	CASSRDSDYNTEAFF
TRBV10-3	TRBD1	.	TRBJ2-7	TGTGCCATCAGTGAGTTTGGACAGGGCAACGAGCAGTACTTC	CAISEFGQGNEQYF
TRBV9	.	.	TRBJ2-5	TGTGCCAGCAGCGTAGGAGGGAATCCCCAAGAGACCCAGTACTTC	CASSVGGNPQETQYF
TRBV6-6	.	.	TRBJ1-1	TGTGCCAGCAGTTACCAGGCCAACACTGAAGCTTTCTTT	CASSYQANTEAFF
TRBV4-1	.	.	TRBJ1-2	TGCGCCAGCAGCCAAACCACAGGGACCGTCTATGGCTACACCTTC	CASSQTTGTVYGYTF